This TCR beta chain was retrieved from a study of identical twins. Unique molecular identifiers were present on the cDNA, and a universal primer site came from template switching. TCRdb re-analysed the 5' RACE reads in MiXCR, keeping a single row per CDR3 protein. This table has about 890,000 distinct CDR3 sequences, 9% to 15% appearing once. The CDR3 consists of 16 residues. Trimming stripped 5 bases from V and 0 bases from J, with 16 bases between. This clonotype was seen a handful of times. The same sample was also studied in work on yellow fever vaccine responses in identical twins.

The receptor's source is a young woman in good health. The specimen was PBMCs. The V and J genes are TRBV12-3 or TRBV12-4 and TRBJ1-1; D gene unclear. As DNA, the CDR3 is TGTGCCAGCAGTCCCGGACGAAGGGCCATGAACACTGAAGCTTTCTTT. This sequence encodes CASSPGRRAMNTEAFF.